This entry features one T cell receptor (beta chain) sequence. The V gene's germline CDR1 is SQVTM and CDR2 ANQGSEA. The CDR3 runs 14 residues. These data are taken from a study of CXCR3-negative and CXCR3-positive naive CD8 T cells. Carrying UMI labels, the TRB cDNA libraries were prepared through 5' RACE. TCRdb reprocessed the 5' RACE reads, keeping one entry per CDR3 protein, no DNA. The sample includes about 81,000 distinct CDR3 sequences. Sequenced input: naive CXCR3- CD8+ T cells from blood. As to subset: CD45RO-CCR7+CD27+CD95- naive CD8+ T cells lacking CXCR3 (TNR3-). This TCR derives from a human donor in good health. Some clones in this sample may be carry-over from other donors' samples. This chain links TRBV29-1 with TRBJ1-1; the TCRdb call, TRBD1, lacks DNA for checking. This CDR3 is CSVADGMGDTEAFF.